The present TCR beta chain was sequenced within a study of blood T cell repertoires in COVID-19. Per the original data handling: Reference gene primer amplification yielded estimated nucleated cell counts. The method was immunoSEQ multiplex PCR; TCRdb's version includes in-frame clones alone and lacks a portion of them. V and J calls and clone size come straight from that table; D and trimming were deduced from the DNA. The data hold approximately 100,000 clones, with more than 85% observed a single time. The germline CDR1 and CDR2 sequences are MGHRA and YSYEKL. This CDR3 contains 16 residues. Deletions cut 3 bases from V and 5 bases from J, with 19 bases between.

Sequenced sample: peripheral blood. This clonotype was obtained from a man between 60 and 70 years old with acute or convalescent COVID-19. The V and J genes are TRBV4-1 and TRBJ1-1; D perhaps matches TRBD1 (6 bases). The CDR3 reads CASSQGAGTPSTEAFF. The CDR3 nucleotides read TGCGCCAGCAGCCAGGGAGCCGGGACACCGAGTACTGAAGCTTTCTTT.